This TCR beta chain appears in the sequencing data of a study of shared clonotypes between healthy human individuals. Libraries were prepared by immunoSEQ multiplex PCR; TCRdb keeps only in-frame clonotypes and omits some of them. The data contain fewer than 1.6 million clones, approximately 98.5% of them singletons. Whole-study findings and limits: The sharing of around 5% of naive CD4 clonotypes was seen across a few donors.

Germline V CDR1 and CDR2: LGHNA, YNFKEQ. With 1 base removed from V and 3 bases from J, the gap between germline ends came to 13 bases. This CDR3 has 16 amino acids. Worth noting for this clone: Antigen: not known.

The genes are TRBV4-2 and TRBJ2-1, with a possible D match to TRBD2 (6 bases). What was sequenced was naive CD4+ T cells sorted from blood. As to subset: CD45RA+ positively selected. This clonotype was obtained from a young man in good health. CDR3 bases: TGTGCCAGCAGCCAAGCGGAGGGGTTTGGCTACAATGAGCAGTTCTTC. It is translated as CASSQAEGFGYNEQFF.